The 23 T cell receptor beta chains in this list originate from one sample, sequenced in a study of regulatory and conventional T cells in RAG deficiency. Using immunoSEQ multiplex PCR, the repertoire was profiled, and TCRdb retains in-frame clones only, with some absent. The sample has 20,000 to 25,000 clones, nearly 96% seen once. Blood CD4+ CD25-low CD127-high conventional T cells supplied the genomic DNA template. These same records also appear under a second study, on regulatory T cells. From that report: The primer mix had 52 TRBV and 13 TRBJ primers.

The sequenced sample consisted of CD25- CD4+ T cells sorted from blood. These receptors came from a human donor in good health.

This rearrangement joins TRBV7-2 to TRBJ2-7, with TRBD2 matching 12 bases. V was clipped by 3 bases and J by 4 bases; unmatched bases: 4. The CDR3 runs 15 residues. Germline V gene lookup returns CDR1 SGHTA and CDR2 FQGNSA. The CDR3 DNA is TGTGCCAGCAGCTTCGGACTAGCGGGGCGATACGAGCAGTACTTC. The encoded protein is CASSFGLAGRYEQYF.

This clone was found once. The chain uses TRBV19 and TRBJ2-7, with unresolved D. V was pared by 3 bases and J by 0 bases, with 9 bases between. This CDR3 contains 14 residues. Germline-derived CDR1 and CDR2 are LNHDA and SQIVND (reference sequence). The CDR3 DNA reads as TGTGCCAGTAGTATTTCCAGAAGCTCCTACGAGCAGTACTTC. This translates into CASSISRSSYEQYF. The full variable domain, completed using reference TRBV19 and TRBJ2-7, is DGGITQSPKYLFRKEGQNVTLSCEQNLNHDAMYWYRQDPGQGLRLIYYSQIVNDFQKGDIAEGYSVSREKKESFPLTVTSAQKNPTAFYLCASSISRSSYEQYFGPGTRLTVT.

The rearrangement uses TRBV18 and TRBJ2-6, with D possibly matching TRBD2 (5 bases). This CDR3 is 16 amino acids long. Per germline, CDR1 KGHSH and CDR2 LQKENI. V dropped 3 bases and J dropped 0 bases, with 9 bases sitting between them. The CDR3 region has the DNA TGTGCCAGCTCACCCTTGAGCGGCTCTGGGGCCAACGTCCTGACTTTC. It yields the protein CASSPLSGSGANVLTF.

V usage is TRBV5-5 and J usage is TRBJ2-2; possible D gene TRBD1, 5 bases. CDR1 and CDR2 (germline): SGHKS, YYEKEE (reference sequence). This CDR3 spans 16 amino acids. Deletions cut 0 bases from V and 2 bases from J, with 11 bases between. This CDR3 reads CASSLGPTVNTGELFF. In nucleotides, the CDR3 is TGTGCCAGCAGCTTGGGGCCGACAGTTAACACCGGGGAGCTGTTTTTT.

The chain combines TRBV2 with TRBJ1-2; no reliable D call. Trimming shortened V by 2 bases and J by 2 bases, and 9 bases separated the two germline ends. Germline-derived CDR1 and CDR2 are SNHLY and FYNNEI. CDR3 length: 14 residues. The CDR3, as DNA: TGTGCCAGCAGTGAACGCGCCCCGAACTATGGCTACACCTTC. Translation: CASSERAPNYGYTF.

V is TRBV5-6 and J is TRBJ1-2; 8 positions agree with TRBD1. The CDR3 has 16 amino acids. CDR1 and CDR2 from the germline V gene are SGHDT and YYEEEE. V trimming: 0 bases; J trimming: 9 bases; junction bases outside the gene matches: 13. CDR3 DNA sequence: TGTGCCAGCAGCTTGGGTGTGGGACAGGCAATGAGTAGCTACACCTTC. Protein product: CASSLGVGQAMSSYTF. Looking up the rest from reference TRBV5-6 and TRBJ1-2 gives the full variable domain: DAGVTQSPTHLIKTRGQQVTLRCSPKSGHDTVSWYQQALGQGPQFIFQYYEEEERQRGNFPDRFSGHQFPNYSSELNVNALLLGDSALYLCASSLGVGQAMSSYTFGSGTRLTVV.

The rearrangement links TRBV27 to TRBJ1-1, with D perhaps TRBD1 (5 bases). With 6 bases removed from V and 4 bases from J, the gap between germline ends came to 12 bases. Germline V gene data show CDR1 as MNHEY and CDR2 as SMNVEV (reference sequence). The CDR3 has 13 amino acids. The CDR3 region is CASRTAVGTEAFF. Written as DNA, the CDR3 is TGTGCCAGCAGGACAGCAGTGGGCACTGAAGCTTTCTTT.

CDR3 coding DNA: TGTGCCAGCAGCAAAGTTGGACTGTGTCAGCCCCAGCATTTT. This translates into CASSKVGLCQPQHF. The J gene is TRBJ1-5, the V gene TRBV21-1. TRBV21-1 is shown as a pseudogene. The CDR3 sequence is 14 residues long.

V usage is TRBV9 and J usage is TRBJ2-2; 10 bases fit TRBD2. Germline V gene lookup returns CDR1 SGDLS and CDR2 YYNGEE. Unmatched junction bases numbered 6, after V lost 4 bases and J lost 3 bases. The CDR3 sequence is 16 residues long. The CDR3: CASSNSGGAHTGELFF. In DNA, the CDR3 is TGTGCCAGCAGCAACAGCGGGGGGGCCCACACCGGGGAGCTGTTTTTT.

The chain joins TRBV5-1 to TRBJ1-1, with TRBD1 as a possible D gene (5 bases). Per the germline V gene, CDR1 is SGHRS and CDR2 is YFSETQ. The V end lost 0 bases, the J end lost 2 bases, and 23 bases lay between the germline ends. The CDR3 sequence is 19 residues long. The CDR3 loop is CASSLGFDRPGPPNTEAFF. Here the CDR3 DNA reads TGCGCCAGCAGCTTGGGTTTCGACAGACCCGGACCCCCCAACACTGAAGCTTTCTTT.

The gene calls are TRBV2 and TRBJ2-2; 8 bases agree with TRBD1. V dropped 7 bases and J dropped 3; count of bases not matched to a gene: 7. Germline loops: CDR1 SNHLY, CDR2 FYNNEI. The CDR3 consists of 15 residues. CDR3 protein: CASTLDRVDTGELFF. In DNA form, the CDR3 reads TGTGCCAGCACCTTGGACAGGGTGGACACCGGGGAGCTGTTTTTT.

The sample holds one count of this clone. As DNA, the CDR3 is TGTGCCAGCCGCGGTCCGGGGGTGGAGCAGTACTTC. The encoded protein is CASRGPGVEQYF. The chain carries TRBV14 and TRBJ2-7; D is perhaps TRBD2 (6 bases). Trimming removed 8 bases at V and 7 bases at J, with 15 bases between. CDR1 is SGHDN, CDR2 FVKESK, per germline. The CDR3 runs 12 residues.

The chain joins TRBV2 to TRBJ2-2; no reliable D call. Germline V lookup: CDR1 SNHLY, CDR2 FYNNEI. V was trimmed by 4 bases and J by 6 bases, leaving 6 bases between them. The CDR3 is 12 amino acids. The CDR3 region has the DNA TGTGCCAGCAGTGGGGCAGCCGGGGAGCTGTTTTTT. It codes for CASSGAAGELFF.

For the CDR3, the DNA is TGTGCCAGCGTAACACACCCTGCTAGCACAGATACGCAGTATTTT. Residues: CASVTHPASTDTQYF. The chain combines TRBV7-2 with TRBJ2-3; D gene uncertain. Between the trimmed V and J ends, which lost 8 bases and 0 bases, there was a span of 15 bases. The CDR3 has 15 residues. Germline V gene sequence: CDR1 SGHTA, CDR2 FQGNSA. The variable domain in full, with the rest retrieved from reference TRBV7-2 and TRBJ2-3, is GAGVSQSPSNKVTEKGKDVELRCDPISGHTALYWYRQSLGQGLEFLIYFQGNSAPDKSGLPSDRFSAERTGGSVSTLTIQRTQQEDSAVYLCASVTHPASTDTQYFGPGTRLTVL.

This chain uses TRBV19 with TRBJ1-5; perhaps TRBD1 as D (5 bases). Trimming removed 5 bases at V and 3 bases at J, with 14 bases between. Germline V CDR1 and CDR2: LNHDA, SQIVND (reference sequence). There are 15 residues in the CDR3. In DNA, the CDR3 is TGTGCCAGTAGTGGGGGGGACTGGTACAATCAGCCCCAGCATTTT. It codes for CASSGGDWYNQPQHF.

V and J are TRBV27 and TRBJ1-1, with a weak D call TRBD1 (6 bases). Looked up from germline, CDR1 is MNHEY and CDR2 is SMNVEV (reference sequence). This CDR3 spans 15 amino acids. Between the trimmed V and J ends, which lost 3 bases and 0 bases, there was a span of 11 bases. CDR3: CASSFTGTLNTEAFF. CDR3 nucleotide sequence: TGTGCCAGCAGTTTTACCGGGACACTGAACACTGAAGCTTTCTTT.

V gene TRBV5-1 combines with J gene TRBJ1-2, with 9 bases identical to TRBD1. The CDR3 contains 14 residues. Trimming took 2 bases from V and 4 from J; bases not matched to a gene: 3. Germline-derived CDR1 and CDR2 are SGHRS and YFSETQ. CDR3 in DNA: TGCGCCAGCAGCTTCGGACAGGGGTCCTATGGCTACACCTTC. Translation gives CASSFGQGSYGYTF.

This chain links TRBV11-2 with TRBJ1-2, with 7 bases matching TRBD1. CDR3 length: 14 residues. Germline loops: CDR1 SGHAT, CDR2 FQNNGV. Germline trimming cut 5 bases from V and 6 bases from J; bases unmatched to any gene: 9. This CDR3 reads CASSGQTGIDGYTF. In DNA, the CDR3 is TGTGCCAGCAGCGGGCAGACAGGGATTGATGGCTACACCTTC.

This clone was detected only once. Germline and junction disagree at one end, which may indicate a read error. The same CDR3 can be traced to other DNA sequences in this sample. This rearrangement joins TRBV12-5 to TRBJ1-6; a possible D gene is TRBD1 (5 bases). This CDR3 spans 18 amino acids. Germline V lookup: CDR1 LGHNT, CDR2 FRNRAP. The CDR3 region has the DNA TGTGCTAGTGGCCCCCGGACATCAGAGAGCTCCTATAATTCCCCCCTCCACTTT. Protein: CASGPRTSESSYNSPLHF.

This chain uses TRBV30 with TRBJ1-1, with D maybe TRBD1 (5 bases). This CDR3 has 12 amino acids. The V gene's germline CDR1 is GTSNPN and CDR2 SVGIG (reference sequence). Trimming removed 1 base from V and 4 bases from J, with 7 bases in between. The CDR3 spells CAWSGQGTEAFF. CDR3 sequence (DNA): TGTGCCTGGAGTGGCCAGGGCACTGAAGCTTTCTTT.

This clone has only one observation. The V and J genes are TRBV6-5 and TRBJ1-1; 9 bases agree with TRBD1. J gave up 2 bases and V 5 bases, and 3 bases lay outside the gene matches. There are 14 residues in the CDR3. Germline lookup yields CDR1 MNHEY and CDR2 SVGAGI. The CDR3 here is CASSKTGGNTEAFF. CDR3 nucleotide sequence: TGTGCCAGCAGTAAGACAGGGGGAAACACTGAAGCTTTCTTT.

The CDR3 loop reads CAWSQNTGEQYF. DNA for the CDR3: TGTGCCTGGAGTCAGAACACAGGGGAGCAGTACTTC. The V gene is TRBV30, the J gene TRBJ2-7; possibly TRBD1 for D (6 bases). CDR1 GTSNPN and CDR2 SVGIG come from the germline V gene (reference sequence). The CDR3 covers 12 residues. V lost 2 bases, J lost 7 bases, and 12 bases lay in between.

CDR3 in DNA: TGTGCCAGCAGCTTACCAGGGGGCCAAGTCGACACCTTC. Amino acid sequence: CASSLPGGQVDTF. This rearrangement joins TRBV7-3 to TRBJ1-2, with TRBD1 matching over 8 bases. The trim removed 2 bases at V and 12 bases at J, leaving 8 bases unmatched. Per germline, CDR1 SGHTA and CDR2 FQGTGA. The CDR3 covers 13 residues.